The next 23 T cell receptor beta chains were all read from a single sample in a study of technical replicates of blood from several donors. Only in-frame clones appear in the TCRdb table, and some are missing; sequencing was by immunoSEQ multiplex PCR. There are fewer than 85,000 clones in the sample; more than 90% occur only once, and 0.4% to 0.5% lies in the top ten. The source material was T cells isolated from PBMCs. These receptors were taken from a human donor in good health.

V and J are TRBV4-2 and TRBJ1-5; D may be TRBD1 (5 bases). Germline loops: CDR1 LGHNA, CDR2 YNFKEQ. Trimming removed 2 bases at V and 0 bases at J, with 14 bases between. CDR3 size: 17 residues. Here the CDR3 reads CASSQYTGSISNQPQHF. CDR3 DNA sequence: TGTGCCAGCAGCCAATATACAGGATCTATTAGCAATCAGCCCCAGCATTTT.

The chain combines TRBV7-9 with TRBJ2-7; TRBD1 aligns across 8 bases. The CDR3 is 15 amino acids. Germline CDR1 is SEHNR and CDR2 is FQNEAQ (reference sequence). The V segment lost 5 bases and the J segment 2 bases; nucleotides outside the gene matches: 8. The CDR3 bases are TGTGCCAGCAGCGCAATCCAGGGGGCGGCCTACGAGCAGTACTTC. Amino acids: CASSAIQGAAYEQYF. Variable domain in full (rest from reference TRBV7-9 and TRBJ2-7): DTGVSQNPRHKITKRGQNVTFRCDPISEHNRLYWYRQTLGQGPEFLTYFQNEAQLEKSRLLSDRFSAERPKGSFSTLEIQRTEQGDSAMYLCASSAIQGAAYEQYFGPGTRLTVT.

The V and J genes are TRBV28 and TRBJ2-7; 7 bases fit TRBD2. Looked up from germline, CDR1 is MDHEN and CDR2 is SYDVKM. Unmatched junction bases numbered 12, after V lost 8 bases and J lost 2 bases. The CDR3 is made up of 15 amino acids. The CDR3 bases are TGTGCCAGCGAGGGTGGGGATGGACTAGCCTACGAGCAGTACTTC. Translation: CASEGGDGLAYEQYF. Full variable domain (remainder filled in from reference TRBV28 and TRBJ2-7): DVKVTQSSRYLVKRTGEKVFLECVQDMDHENMFWYRQDPGLGLRLIYFSYDVKMKEKGDIPEGYSVSREKKERFSLILESASTNQTSMYLCASEGGDGLAYEQYFGPGTRLTVT.

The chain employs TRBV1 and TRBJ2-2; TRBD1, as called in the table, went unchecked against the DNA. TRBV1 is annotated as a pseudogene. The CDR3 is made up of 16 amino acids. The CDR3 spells CTSSLGAQGYTGELFF. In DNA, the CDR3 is TGCACCAGCAGCCTTGGAGCCCAGGGGTACACCGGGGAGCTGTTTTTT.

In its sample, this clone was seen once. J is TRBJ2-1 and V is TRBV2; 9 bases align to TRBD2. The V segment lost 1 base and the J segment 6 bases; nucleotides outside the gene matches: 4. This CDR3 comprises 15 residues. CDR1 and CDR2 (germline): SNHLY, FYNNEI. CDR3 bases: TGTGCCAGCAGTGAAGAGGGACTAGCCACCAATGAGCAGTTCTTC. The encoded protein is CASSEEGLATNEQFF.

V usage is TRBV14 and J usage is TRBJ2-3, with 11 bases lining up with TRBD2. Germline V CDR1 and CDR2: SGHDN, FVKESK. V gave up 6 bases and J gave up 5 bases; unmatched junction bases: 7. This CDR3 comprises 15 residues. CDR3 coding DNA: TGTGCCAGCAGGAGTAGCGGGAGGGCCTTAGATACGCAGTATTTT. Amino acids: CASRSSGRALDTQYF.

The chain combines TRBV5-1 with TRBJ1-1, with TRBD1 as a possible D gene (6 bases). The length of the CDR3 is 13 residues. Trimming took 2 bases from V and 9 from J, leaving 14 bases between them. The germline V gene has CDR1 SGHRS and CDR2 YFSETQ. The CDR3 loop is CASSFGAGAKAFF. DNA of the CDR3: TGCGCCAGCAGCTTCGGGGCAGGGGCGAAAGCTTTCTTT.

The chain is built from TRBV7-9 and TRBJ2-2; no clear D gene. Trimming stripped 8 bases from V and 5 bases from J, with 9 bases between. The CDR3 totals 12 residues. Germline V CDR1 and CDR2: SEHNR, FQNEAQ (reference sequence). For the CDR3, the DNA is TGTGCCAGCCTTATTCGGACCGGGGAGCTGTTTTTT. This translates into CASLIRTGELFF.

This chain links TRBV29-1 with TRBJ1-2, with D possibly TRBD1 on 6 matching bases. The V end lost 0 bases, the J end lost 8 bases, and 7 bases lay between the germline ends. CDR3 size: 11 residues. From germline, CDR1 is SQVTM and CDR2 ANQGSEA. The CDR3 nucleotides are TGCAGCGTTGAAGATACAGGGGGCTACACCTTC. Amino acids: CSVEDTGGYTF.

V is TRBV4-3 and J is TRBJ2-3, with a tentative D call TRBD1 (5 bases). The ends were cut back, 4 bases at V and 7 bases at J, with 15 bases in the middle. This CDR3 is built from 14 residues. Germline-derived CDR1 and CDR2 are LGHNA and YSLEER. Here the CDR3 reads CASSPQTGGNTQYF. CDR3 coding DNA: TGCGCCAGCAGCCCACAAACAGGCGGCAATACGCAGTATTTT.

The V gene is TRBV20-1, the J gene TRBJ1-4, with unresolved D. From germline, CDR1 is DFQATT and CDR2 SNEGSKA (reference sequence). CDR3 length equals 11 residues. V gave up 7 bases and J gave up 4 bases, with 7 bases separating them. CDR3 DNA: TGCAGTGGAGACTTTAATGAAAAACTGTTTTTT. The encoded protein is CSGDFNEKLFF.

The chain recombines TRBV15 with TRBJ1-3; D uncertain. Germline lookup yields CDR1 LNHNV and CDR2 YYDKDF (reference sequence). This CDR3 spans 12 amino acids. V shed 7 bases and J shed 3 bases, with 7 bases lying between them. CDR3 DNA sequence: TGTGCCACCACCGAGTATGGAAACACCATATATTTT. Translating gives CATTEYGNTIYF.

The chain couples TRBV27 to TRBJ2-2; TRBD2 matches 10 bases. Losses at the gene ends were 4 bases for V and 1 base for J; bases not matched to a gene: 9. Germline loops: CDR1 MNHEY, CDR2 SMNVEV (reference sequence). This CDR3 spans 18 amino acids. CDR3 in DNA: TGTGCCAGCAGTTCATTGCTAGCGGGAGCCTGGAACACCGGGGAGCTGTTTTTT. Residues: CASSSLLAGAWNTGELFF.

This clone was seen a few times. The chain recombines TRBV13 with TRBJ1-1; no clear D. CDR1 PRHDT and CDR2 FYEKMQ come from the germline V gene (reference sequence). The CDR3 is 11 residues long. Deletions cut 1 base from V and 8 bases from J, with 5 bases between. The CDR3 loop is CASSLAIEAFF. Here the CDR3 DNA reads TGTGCCAGCAGCTTAGCCATCGAAGCTTTCTTT.

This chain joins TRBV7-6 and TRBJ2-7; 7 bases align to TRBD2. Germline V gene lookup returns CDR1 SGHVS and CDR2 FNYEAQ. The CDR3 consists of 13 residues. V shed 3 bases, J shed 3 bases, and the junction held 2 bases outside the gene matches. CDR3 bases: TGTGCCAGCAGCTTTCCGGGGGGCTACGAGCAGTACTTC. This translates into CASSFPGGYEQYF.

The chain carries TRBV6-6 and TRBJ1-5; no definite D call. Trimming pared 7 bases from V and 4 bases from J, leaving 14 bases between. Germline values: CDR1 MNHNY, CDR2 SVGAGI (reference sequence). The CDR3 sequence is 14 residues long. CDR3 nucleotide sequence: TGTGCCAGCATTAGAGAGGCACAAAATCAGCCCCAGCATTTT. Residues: CASIREAQNQPQHF.

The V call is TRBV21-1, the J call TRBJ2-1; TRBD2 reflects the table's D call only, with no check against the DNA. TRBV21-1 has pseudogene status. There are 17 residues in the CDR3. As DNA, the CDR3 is TGTGCCAGCAGCAAAAAGGGGGGAGGGAGCTCCTACAATGAGCAGTTCTTC. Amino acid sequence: CASSKKGGGSSYNEQFF.

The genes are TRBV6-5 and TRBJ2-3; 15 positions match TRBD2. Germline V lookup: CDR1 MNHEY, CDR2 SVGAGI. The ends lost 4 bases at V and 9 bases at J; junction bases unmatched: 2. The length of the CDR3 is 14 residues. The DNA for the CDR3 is TGTGCCAGCAGTTCCGGGACTAGCGGGAGGACGCAGTATTTT. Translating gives CASSSGTSGRTQYF.

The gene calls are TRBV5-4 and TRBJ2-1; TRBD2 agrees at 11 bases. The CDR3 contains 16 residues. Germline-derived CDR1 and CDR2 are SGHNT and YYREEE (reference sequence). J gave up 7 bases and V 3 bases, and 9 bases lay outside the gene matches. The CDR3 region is CASSSKVLAGVNEQFF. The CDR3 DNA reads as TGTGCCAGCAGCTCGAAAGTACTAGCGGGAGTAAATGAGCAGTTCTTC. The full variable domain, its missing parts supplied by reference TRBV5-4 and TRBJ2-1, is ETGVTQSPTHLIKTRGQQVTLRCSSQSGHNTVSWYQQALGQGPQFIFQYYREEENGRGNFPPRFSGLQFPNYSSELNVNALELDDSALYLCASSSKVLAGVNEQFFGPGTRLTVL.

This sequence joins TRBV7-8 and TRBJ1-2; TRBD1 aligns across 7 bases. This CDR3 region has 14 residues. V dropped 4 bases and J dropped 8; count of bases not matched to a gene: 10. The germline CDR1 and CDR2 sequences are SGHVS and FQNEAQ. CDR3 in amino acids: CASSYVDRVDGYTF. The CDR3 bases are TGTGCCAGCAGCTACGTAGACAGGGTGGACGGCTACACCTTC.

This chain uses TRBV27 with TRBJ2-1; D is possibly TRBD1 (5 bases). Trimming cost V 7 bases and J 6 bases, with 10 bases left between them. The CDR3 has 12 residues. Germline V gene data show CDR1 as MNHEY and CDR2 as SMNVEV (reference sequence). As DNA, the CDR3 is TGTGCCAGCACTCAGGGAAGCAATGAGCAGTTCTTC. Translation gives CASTQGSNEQFF.

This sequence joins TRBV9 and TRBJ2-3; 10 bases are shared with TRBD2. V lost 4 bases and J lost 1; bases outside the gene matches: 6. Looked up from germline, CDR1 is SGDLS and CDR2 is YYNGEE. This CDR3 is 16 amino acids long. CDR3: CASSHPTSGGTDTQYF. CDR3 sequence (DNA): TGTGCCAGCAGCCACCCAACTAGCGGGGGCACAGATACGCAGTATTTT.

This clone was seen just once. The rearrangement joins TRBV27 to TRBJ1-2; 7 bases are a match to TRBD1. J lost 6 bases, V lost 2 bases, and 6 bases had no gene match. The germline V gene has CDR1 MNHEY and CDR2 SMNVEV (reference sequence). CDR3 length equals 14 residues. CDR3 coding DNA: TGTGCCAGCAGTTTACGAGGGGGCGGAAATGGCTACACCTTC. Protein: CASSLRGGGNGYTF.